The clone carrying this T cell receptor (gamma chain) was seen only a few times. Its antigen is as yet unknown. TCRdb re-called the RT-PCR reads through CATT. This sample's table reports roughly 100 gamma-chain clones. The data were obtained in a study of gammadelta T cells in human blood. Germline-derived CDR1 and CDR2 are GITISATS and ISYDGTV (reference sequence). V was pared by 1 base and J by 4 bases, with 10 bases of the junction left unmatched. This CDR3 region has 19 residues. Whole-study findings and limits: Right after birth, innate γδ T cells reportedly expanded polyclonally after microbial exposure.

The V gene is TRGV9, the J gene TRGJP. Germline matching of the DNA provided the J gene here, since TCRdb leaves it blank. Sequencing was performed on Vgamma9Vdelta2 gamma-delta T cells from adult blood. This TCR was sampled from a human donor. CDR3 nucleotides: TGTGCCTTGTGGGAGGTCACCAGCCTACAAGAGTTGGGCAAAAAAATCAAGGTATTT. Translated: CALWEVTSLQELGKKIKVF.